A selection of T cell receptor beta chains follows, all from one sample in a study of CD8 T cells in Susac syndrome. MiXCR, applied by TCRdb to the immunoSEQ multiplex PCR reads, yields one record per CDR3 protein. Found here are about 120,000 distinct CDR3 sequences, 96% of them singletons; the top ten hold over 0.12%. Sequencing was carried out using CD4+ T cells from PBMCs. The receptors here all came from a human donor with Susac syndrome. Both conserved end residues are part of each CDR3. Each record gives: D gene, J gene, clone size, V gene, CDR3 DNA, CDR3 protein. The D gene is left open where the match is weak. Expanded clones get a size class; other rows say once, few or many, or leave the size out.

>TRBD2|TRBJ2-1|NA|TRBV19
TGTGCCAGTAGTATTCCCGGCGGGAGGCCAAATGAGCAGTTCTTC
CASSIPGGRPNEQFF
>NA|TRBJ2-5|NA|TRBV5-1
TGCGCCAGCAGCTTGTCCGGACCTCGGGAGACCCAGTACTTC
CASSLSGPRETQYF
>NA|TRBJ2-7|NA|TRBV29-1
TGCAGCGTTGCTCTCTCCTACGAGCAGTACTTC
CSVALSYEQYF
>TRBD1|TRBJ2-5|NA|TRBV25-1
TGTGCCAGCAGCGATACAGGGGCCGGGCAAGAGACCCAGTACTTC
CASSDTGAGQETQYF
>TRBD2|TRBJ2-1|NA|TRBV5-1
TGCGCCAGCAGCTTGGGGGCGGGAGTCCATGAGCAGTTCTTC
CASSLGAGVHEQFF
>NA|TRBJ2-1|NA|TRBV7-9
TGTGCCAGCACCCAGGGGAGGGAGCAGTTCTTC
CASTQGREQFF
>NA|TRBJ1-1|NA|TRBV15
TGTGCCACCAGCAGAGAGCGCGGAGGGGCCCGGAACACTGAAGCTTTCTTT
CATSRERGGARNTEAFF
>TRBD1|TRBJ2-5|NA|TRBV7-9
TGTGCCAGCAGCCCCGGACAGGCCTTGTACCAAGAGACCCAGTACTTC
CASSPGQALYQETQYF
>NA|TRBJ1-1|NA|TRBV30
TGTGCCTGGAGTGAGATGGGTGAAGCTTTCTTT
CAWSEMGEAFF
>NA|TRBJ2-7|NA|TRBV5-6
TGTGCCAGCAGCTTGGACAGAGGGGGCGAGCAGTACTTC
CASSLDRGGEQYF
>NA|TRBJ2-7|NA|TRBV15
TGTGCCACCAGCAGAGTGGGTTACGAGCAGTACTTC
CATSRVGYEQYF
>TRBD2|TRBJ2-7|NA|TRBV18
TGTGCCAGCTCACCAGGACTAGCGGTTACCTACGAGCAGTACTTC
CASSPGLAVTYEQYF
>TRBD2|TRBJ2-5|NA|TRBV12-3/TRBV12-4
TGTGCCAGCAGTTTTAGCGGGACGGAGACCCAGTACTTC
CASSFSGTETQYF
>NA|TRBJ1-3|NA|TRBV2
TGTGCCAGCAGTGGACAGAGGAGTGGAAACACCATATATTTT
CASSGQRSGNTIYF
>NA|TRBJ1-5|NA|TRBV29-1
TGCAGCGTCAACGAGGGTTTCGATCAGCCCCAGCATTTT
CSVNEGFDQPQHF
>NA|TRBJ2-7|NA|TRBV28
TGTGCCAGCAGCCAAGGAGGGATTACGACCTACGAGCAGTACTTC
CASSQGGITTYEQYF
>TRBD2|TRBJ2-1|NA|TRBV20-1
TGCAGTGCTCGACTAGCGGGGCCTTACAATGAGCAGTTCTTC
CSARLAGPYNEQFF
>NA|TRBJ2-4|NA|TRBV7-8
TGTGCCAGCAGCTCCCGGCCCGCTAACCTAGCCAAAAACATTCAGTACTTC
CASSSRPANLAKNIQYF
>TRBD1|TRBJ2-7|NA|TRBV20-1
TGCAGTGCTAGCAAAGGGACAGGGGGCTCCGAGCAGTACTTC
CSASKGTGGSEQYF
>NA|TRBJ2-1|NA|TRBV14
TGTGCCAGCAGCCGGCCCCGTGTGGGTGAGCAGTTCTTC
CASSRPRVGEQFF
>NA|TRBJ1-5|NA|TRBV6-2/TRBV6-3
TGTGCCAGCGGGGACGGAATTAATCAGCCCCAGCATTTT
CASGDGINQPQHF
>NA|TRBJ2-2|NA|TRBV7-2
TGTGCCAGCAGACTGTACAGGGACACCGGGGAGCTGTTTTTT
CASRLYRDTGELFF
>TRBD2|TRBJ2-4|NA|TRBV20-1
TGCAGTGCTAGAGGATCCGGGACTACCTCCAACATTCAGTACTTC
CSARGSGTTSNIQYF
>TRBD1|TRBJ1-4|once|TRBV18
TGTGCCAGCTCAACTACAGGGGCCCACGGTGAAAAACTGTTTTTT
CASSTTGAHGEKLFF
>NA|TRBJ2-2|NA|TRBV6-6
TGTGCCAGCAGTTACCTGGGGAAGAACACCGGGGAGCTGTTTTTT
CASSYLGKNTGELFF
>NA|TRBJ2-1|NA|TRBV18
TGTGCCAGCTCACCAGAGGTTGGCCTGGGCAATGAGCAGTTCTTC
CASSPEVGLGNEQFF
>NA|TRBJ2-5|NA|TRBV3-1
TGTGCCAGCAGCCCTCCTAGCGCGTCCCAAGAGACCCAGTACTTC
CASSPPSASQETQYF
>TRBD2|TRBJ2-1|NA|TRBV11-1
TGTGCCAGCAGCTTCTCCCGAGGACTAGCGAATGAGCAGTTCTTC
CASSFSRGLANEQFF
>NA|TRBJ2-3|NA|TRBV7-2
TGTGCCAGCAGCCCCTCCCATGCTACGCAGTATTTT
CASSPSHATQYF
>NA|TRBJ2-6|NA|TRBV30
TGTGCCTGGAGTGGCCCGACCTCTGGGGCCAACGTCCTGACTTTC
CAWSGPTSGANVLTF
>NA|TRBJ1-1|once|TRBV28
TGTGCCAGCAGTCCCCCCTTTAGTCATGAAGCTTTCTTT
CASSPPFSHEAFF
>NA|TRBJ2-1|NA|TRBV29-1
TGCAGCGCCGATGGACTTTACAATGAGCAGTTCTTC
CSADGLYNEQFF
>TRBD1|TRBJ2-2|NA|TRBV9
TGTGCCAGCAGCGTGGGACAGGGGGCGAGCACCGGGGAGCTGTTTTTT
CASSVGQGASTGELFF
>TRBD2|TRBJ2-1|NA|TRBV9
TGTGCCAGCAGCGCGCATGCTAGCGGGAGTGGTGAGCAGTTCTTC
CASSAHASGSGEQFF
>TRBD2|TRBJ2-1|NA|TRBV7-2
TGTGCCAGCAGCCGGTCTAGCGGGAGGGATTCCAATGAGCAGTTCTTC
CASSRSSGRDSNEQFF
>NA|TRBJ1-2|NA|TRBV5-1
TGCGCCAGCACTCCAGGAGGGATGGGAAACTATGGCTACACCTTC
CASTPGGMGNYGYTF
>NA|TRBJ2-2|NA|TRBV12-3/TRBV12-4
TGTGCCAGCAGCCCAGCCCTCACCGGGGAGCTGTTTTTT
CASSPALTGELFF
>NA|TRBJ2-1|NA|TRBV29-1
TGCAGCGTGCGGGCAGGAGGAACCTACAATGAGCAGTTCTTC
CSVRAGGTYNEQFF
>NA|TRBJ2-1|NA|TRBV30
TGTGCCTGGAGTGTAGGAGGGCTAGGGCCGAAGCAGTTCTTC
CAWSVGGLGPKQFF
>NA|TRBJ2-1|NA|TRBV21-1
TGTGCCAGCAGCAAAGCACGAATGGGGGCATTTTCGTACCATGAGCAGTTCTTC
CASSKARMGAFSYHEQFF
>TRBD1|TRBJ2-1|NA|TRBV3-1
TGTGCCAGCAGCCTTTGGGACAGGAAACACGATGAGCAGTTCTTC
CASSLWDRKHDEQFF
>NA|TRBJ2-3|NA|TRBV7-3
TGTGCCAGCAGTCACGGAGGACCTATGGATACGCAGTATTTT
CASSHGGPMDTQYF